The 30 T cell receptor beta chains below all came from one sample that was sequenced in a study of T-cell reconstitution after alpha-beta-depleted transplantation in children. Unique molecular identifiers were built into the TCRbeta library. TCRdb ran MiXCR on the PCR reads and lists one entry per CDR3 protein. The data contain approximately 650,000 distinct CDR3 sequences, roughly 13% of them singletons. Material: PBMCs, obtained before TCRalphabeta/CD19-depleted stem cell transplant. Receptors were obtained from a girl under 10 years old with congenital amegakaryocytic thrombocytopenia, due to receive a stem cell transplant.

V and J are TRBV7-3 and TRBJ2-2, with 10 bases lining up with TRBD2. V lost 4 bases, J lost 6 bases, and 14 bases stayed unmatched. The CDR3 loop spans 18 amino acids. Germline CDR1 and CDR2: SGHTA and FQGTGA. The CDR3 sequence is CASSYNGGLAGEAGELFF. In DNA, the CDR3 is TGTGCCAGCAGCTACAATGGGGGTCTAGCGGGAGAGGCCGGGGAGCTGTTTTTT.

The chain links TRBV5-1 to TRBJ2-7, with 11 bases lining up with TRBD2. CDR3 size: 14 residues. The V gene's germline CDR1 is SGHRS and CDR2 YFSETQ. The trim removed 7 bases at V and 2 bases at J, leaving 5 bases unmatched. The CDR3 DNA is TGCGCCAGCGGAACGACTAGCGGGACCTACGAGCAGTACTTC. It specifies CASGTTSGTYEQYF. The complete variable domain, with remaining parts taken from reference TRBV5-1 and TRBJ2-7, reads KAGVTQTPRYLIKTRGQQVTLSCSPISGHRSVSWYQQTPGQGLQFLFEYFSETQRNKGNFPGRFSGRQFSNSRSEMNVSTLELGDSALYLCASGTTSGTYEQYFGPGTRLTVT.

V is TRBV12-3 or TRBV12-4 and J is TRBJ2-7, with 10 bases fitting TRBD2. CDR3 length equals 15 residues. Trimming removed 7 bases from V and 3 bases from J; junction bases left unmatched: 9. The CDR3 DNA follows: TGTGCCAGCATGCGGGCTAGCGGGAGTCTCTACGAGCAGTACTTC. Amino acid sequence: CASMRASGSLYEQYF.

V gene TRBV5-1 combines with J gene TRBJ2-7; no clear D. CDR1 is SGHRS, CDR2 YFSETQ, per germline. V lost 0 bases to trimming and J lost 2 bases, with 6 bases between them. This CDR3 has 13 residues. The CDR3 region has the DNA TGCGCCAGCAGCTTGGCCAACGCCTACGAGCAGTACTTC. Encoded protein: CASSLANAYEQYF.

This clonotype was seen ten or more times. V is TRBV7-6 and J is TRBJ1-1; D perhaps matches TRBD1 (6 bases). This CDR3 spans 15 amino acids. The ends were cut back, 5 bases at V and 1 base at J, with 14 bases in the middle. Germline V lookup: CDR1 SGHVS, CDR2 FNYEAQ. As DNA, the CDR3 is TGTGCCAGCAGCCACCTACAGGGCACGAACACTGAAGCTTTCTTT. Its translation is CASSHLQGTNTEAFF.

About this clonotype itself: Because the CDR3 is missing its conserved closing phenylalanine or tryptophan, this is likely a read error. V is TRBV7-8 and J is TRBJ1-6; maybe TRBD1 (6 bases). There are 20 residues in the CDR3. CDR1 and CDR2 (germline): SGHVS, FQNEAQ. Trimming shortened V by 1 base and J by 0 bases, and 19 bases separated the two germline ends. The CDR3 bases are TGTGCCAGCAGCTTAGTTCCTCCAGGGGCTTTAGACTCCTATAATTCACCCCTCCACTCT. It translates to CASSLVPPGALDSYNSPLHS.

In this sample, this clonotype turned up many times. The rearrangement links TRBV29-1 to TRBJ2-1; D not certain. Trimming left V 2 bases short and J 3 bases short, with 2 bases between. The germline gives CDR1 SQVTM, CDR2 ANQGSEA. The CDR3 totals 11 residues. The CDR3 DNA is TGCAGCGTTGAACACTACAATGAGCAGTTCTTC. Its translation: CSVEHYNEQFF.

J is TRBJ2-7 and V is TRBV20-1, with D tentatively TRBD2 (6 bases). Trimming took 3 bases from V and 5 from J, leaving 17 bases between them. This CDR3 has 14 residues. Germline loops: CDR1 DFQATT, CDR2 SNEGSKA (reference sequence). For the CDR3, the DNA is TGCAGTGCTAGTGGCGGGACCCCTATGGACGAGCAGTACTTC. The encoded protein is CSASGGTPMDEQYF.

This clonotype was counted many times. The chain combines TRBV19 with TRBJ1-5; unclear D gene. V lost 5 bases, J lost 0 bases, and 17 bases lay in between. The CDR3 extends over 17 amino acids. The germline V gene encodes CDR1 LNHDA and CDR2 SQIVND (reference sequence). The CDR3 DNA reads as TGTGCCAGTAGTCCACGCTTTCGGGAGGGTAGCAATCAGCCCCAGCATTTT. Translating it yields CASSPRFREGSNQPQHF.

This clonotype appeared a few times. The chain links TRBV10-3 to TRBJ1-6; 7 bases map to TRBD1. Germline CDR1 and CDR2: ENHRY and SYGVKD. With V trimmed by 6 bases and J by 12 bases, 20 bases remained unmatched. CDR3 length: 17 residues. As DNA, the CDR3 is TGTGCCATCAGAGACAGGGCGCTCTCGTTGGCAGGTGGACCCCTCCACTTT. Protein sequence: CAIRDRALSLAGGPLHF.

The chain links TRBV4-1 to TRBJ2-1, with a possible D match to TRBD1 (6 bases). This CDR3 has 15 amino acids. V lost 0 bases to trimming and J lost 4 bases, with 10 bases between them. The germline CDR1 and CDR2 sequences are MGHRA and YSYEKL. The CDR3 region has the DNA TGCGCCAGCAGCCAAGAAGGGACACCATACAATGAGCAGTTCTTC. It yields the protein CASSQEGTPYNEQFF.

This chain uses TRBV20-1 with TRBJ2-1; 12 nucleotides match TRBD2. Trimming at V came to 2 bases and at J to 3 bases, leaving 8 bases not matched to a gene. Germline V gives CDR1 DFQATT, CDR2 SNEGSKA (reference sequence). This CDR3 comprises 17 residues. CDR3 sequence reads: CSARSLAGGPLYNEQFF. The CDR3 bases are TGCAGTGCTAGAAGCCTAGCGGGAGGGCCCCTCTACAATGAGCAGTTCTTC.

The CDR3 nucleotides read TGCAGTGCTCCCCACCTAGCGGAAGAGACCCAGTACTTC. It translates to CSAPHLAEETQYF. V is TRBV20-1 and J is TRBJ2-5; 7 nucleotides match TRBD2. The CDR3 spans 13 residues. CDR1 and CDR2 (germline): DFQATT, SNEGSKA (reference sequence). The ends lost 5 bases at V and 3 bases at J; junction bases unmatched: 6.

The chain employs TRBV7-6 and TRBJ2-1; D call uncertain. V was trimmed by 2 bases and J by 6 bases, leaving 14 bases between them. Germline V gene lookup returns CDR1 SGHVS and CDR2 FNYEAQ. This CDR3 is built from 15 residues. CDR3 protein: CASSLISGPANEQFF. CDR3 sequence (DNA): TGTGCCAGCAGCTTAATCTCAGGTCCCGCCAATGAGCAGTTCTTC. The variable domain in full, with the rest retrieved from reference TRBV7-6 and TRBJ2-1, is GAGVSQSPRYKVTKRGQDVALRCDPISGHVSLYWYRQALGQGPEFLTYFNYEAQQDKSGLPNDRFSAERPEGSISTLTIQRTEQRDSAMYRCASSLISGPANEQFFGPGTRLTVL.

V is TRBV7-9 and J is TRBJ2-3, with D unclear. Germline CDR1 reads SEHNR; CDR2 reads FQNEAQ (reference sequence). The CDR3 sequence is 12 residues long. The V gene lost 5 bases and the J gene lost 1 base, with 4 bases spanning the gap. In DNA, the CDR3 is TGTGCCAGCAGCCACCGCACAGATACGCAGTATTTT. As protein: CASSHRTDTQYF.

In this sample, this clonotype turned up a few times. The V call is TRBV27, the J call TRBJ2-1; TRBD2 matches at 10 bases. The CDR3 contains 15 residues. Germline assignment: CDR1 MNHEY and CDR2 SMNVEV (reference sequence). The V gene end was trimmed by 3 bases and the J gene end by 6 bases; junction bases not matched to a gene: 5. The CDR3 loop is CASSFIAGGINEQFF. The DNA for the CDR3 is TGTGCCAGCAGTTTCATAGCGGGAGGCATCAATGAGCAGTTCTTC.

This rearrangement joins TRBV5-1 to TRBJ2-1, with D unclear. V dropped 3 bases and J dropped 0 bases, with 13 bases sitting between them. Germline CDR1 reads SGHRS; CDR2 reads YFSETQ. This CDR3 region has 16 residues. CDR3 coding DNA: TGCGCCAGCAGCTGGTCGGACGGTGGCTCCTACAATGAGCAGTTCTTC. It codes for CASSWSDGGSYNEQFF. Supplemented by reference TRBV5-1 and TRBJ2-1, the full variable domain reads KAGVTQTPRYLIKTRGQQVTLSCSPISGHRSVSWYQQTPGQGLQFLFEYFSETQRNKGNFPGRFSGRQFSNSRSEMNVSTLELGDSALYLCASSWSDGGSYNEQFFGPGTRLTVL.

The chain joins TRBV18 to TRBJ2-7; no clear D. The CDR3 has 15 residues. Per the germline V gene, CDR1 is KGHSH and CDR2 is LQKENI. Deletions cut 3 bases from V and 2 bases from J, with 14 bases between. Written as DNA, the CDR3 is TGTGCCAGCTCACCTGTAGAGTACCCAGCCTACGAGCAGTACTTC. Protein product: CASSPVEYPAYEQYF.

This clonotype was observed many times. This chain links TRBV29-1 with TRBJ2-5; tentative D call: TRBD2 (6 bases). Trimming left V 2 bases short and J 5 bases short, with 21 bases between. Germline assignment: CDR1 SQVTM and CDR2 ANQGSEA. This CDR3 contains 16 residues. DNA for the CDR3: TGCAGCGTTGAATCGGGTAGCGGCCCCTACATGGAGACCCAGTACTTC. It codes for CSVESGSGPYMETQYF.

The chain combines TRBV5-1 with TRBJ2-5, with 10 positions matching TRBD2. With 1 base clipped from V and 5 bases from J, the junction kept 8 bases outside the gene matches. Germline V gene sequence: CDR1 SGHRS, CDR2 YFSETQ. CDR3 size: 16 residues. CDR3 sequence reads: CASSLHLAGVGETQYF. The DNA of the CDR3 is TGCGCCAGCAGCTTGCACCTAGCGGGAGTCGGGGAGACCCAGTACTTC.

This clonotype was seen at least ten times. The rearrangement links TRBV7-8 to TRBJ2-2, with 8 bases lining up with TRBD1. This CDR3 spans 15 amino acids. CDR1 is SGHVS, CDR2 FQNEAQ, per germline. Trimming removed 4 bases from V and 7 bases from J; junction bases left unmatched: 8. CDR3 bases: TGTGCCAGCAGCTCCAGGACAGGGATAGACGGGGAGCTGTTTTTT. It yields the protein CASSSRTGIDGELFF.

This chain joins TRBV29-1 and TRBJ2-1; D ambiguous. CDR3 size: 13 residues. Germline assignment: CDR1 SQVTM and CDR2 ANQGSEA. The ends were cut back, 4 bases at V and 8 bases at J, with 15 bases in the middle. This chain's CDR3 is CSVVVPLGDEQFF. The CDR3 nucleotides are TGCAGCGTTGTGGTACCACTCGGTGATGAGCAGTTCTTC.

The chain has TRBV7-6 and TRBJ2-5; 9 bases match TRBD2. Germline V lookup: CDR1 SGHVS, CDR2 FNYEAQ. V was pared by 2 bases and J by 0 bases, with 4 bases of the junction left unmatched. The CDR3 runs 16 residues. The CDR3 DNA is TGTGCCAGCAGCTTAATGCTAGCGGGAAACCAAGAGACCCAGTACTTC. It translates to CASSLMLAGNQETQYF.

The rearrangement uses TRBV14 and TRBJ1-1; tentatively, D is TRBD1 (6 bases). The CDR3 length is 15 residues. Germline V gene sequence: CDR1 SGHDN, CDR2 FVKESK. Deletions cut 4 bases from V and 2 bases from J, with 14 bases between. The CDR3: CASSRYRGTNTEAFF. Here the CDR3 DNA reads TGTGCCAGCAGCCGATACCGGGGGACAAACACTGAAGCTTTCTTT. Filled out from reference TRBV14 and TRBJ1-1, the complete variable domain reads EAGVTQFPSHSVIEKGQTVTLRCDPISGHDNLYWYRRVMGKEIKFLLHFVKESKQDESGMPNNRFLAERTGGTYSTLKVQPAELEDSGVYFCASSRYRGTNTEAFFGQGTRLTVV.

The genes are TRBV4-1 and TRBJ2-7, with D possibly matching TRBD1 (6 bases). Per germline, CDR1 MGHRA and CDR2 YSYEKL. The CDR3 is 15 residues long. Trimming removed 0 bases at V and 3 bases at J, with 12 bases between. The CDR3 region is CASSQDRTVYYEQYF. CDR3 sequence (DNA): TGCGCCAGCAGCCAAGATCGGACAGTGTACTACGAGCAGTACTTC.

A few counts support this clonotype. The V and J genes are TRBV20-1 and TRBJ2-7; 10 bases fit TRBD1. There are 16 residues in the CDR3. The germline V gene encodes CDR1 DFQATT and CDR2 SNEGSKA (reference sequence). Losses at the gene ends were 2 bases for V and 1 base for J; bases not matched to a gene: 8. Here the CDR3 DNA reads TGCAGTGCTAGACCCCTCACGGGACAGGGGTCCTACGAGCAGTACTTC. Amino acids: CSARPLTGQGSYEQYF.

This clonotype showed up just once. V is TRBV10-3 and J is TRBJ2-1, with D unclear. Looked up from germline, CDR1 is ENHRY and CDR2 is SYGVKD. CDR3 length: 12 amino acids. The V and J ends lost 2 bases and 6 bases respectively, with 5 bases between them. CDR3 nucleotides: TGTGCCATCAGTGAGAACGGCAATGAGCAGTTCTTC. Translation gives CAISENGNEQFF.

This clonotype was seen once. The rearrangement links TRBV28 to TRBJ2-7; D remains unclear. The CDR3 sequence is 14 residues long. Looked up from germline, CDR1 is MDHEN and CDR2 is SYDVKM. V was cut by 4 bases and J by 4 bases, with 14 bases left in between. CDR3 loop: CASSSRPSPYEQYF. In nucleotides, the CDR3 is TGTGCCAGCAGTTCTAGACCTTCCCCATACGAGCAGTACTTC.

About this clonotype: This may be a read error: a much more frequent sequence differs by one nucleotide. The chain carries TRBV12-3 or TRBV12-4 and TRBJ2-7; 7 bases are a match to TRBD1. The CDR3 runs 16 residues. The CDR3 spells CASSDPLRDSVFEQHF. The CDR3 nucleotides are TGTGCCAGCAGTGACCCTCTCCGGGACAGTGTGTTCGAGCAGCACTTC.

This clonotype was seen more than once but under ten times. The rearrangement links TRBV5-1 to TRBJ2-2, with no clear D. The CDR3 consists of 15 residues. Germline V gene data show CDR1 as SGHRS and CDR2 as YFSETQ. V gave up 6 bases and J gave up 7 bases, with 19 bases separating them. For the CDR3, the DNA is TGCGCCAGCATGGTGGGGTCTGGTCTAGACGGGGAGCTGTTTTTT. It specifies CASMVGSGLDGELFF.